The T cell receptor (beta chain) described here comes from a study of siplizumab effects on memory and regulatory T cells. Points from the study as a whole: Whether the proliferating Tregs (from siplizumab cultures) were suppressive was not confirmed. Memory T cells appeared less diverse than naive cells, which seemed to contribute substantially to alloresponse. Only a minority of proliferating CD4+ or CD8+ clones had an assignable naive or memory phenotype, with roughly 80-95% lacking one.

Assays covered roughly 100,000 TCR templates per sample. Produced via immunoSEQ multiplex PCR; TCRdb's table is partial and in-frame only. The sample includes about 100,000 clones, 91% seen only once; the top ten take 0.13% to 0.15%. Concerning this clone itself: What it binds is not known.

J gave up 6 bases and V 2 bases, and 8 bases lay outside the gene matches. The CDR3 is made up of 17 amino acids. The germline gives CDR1 LGHNA, CDR2 YNFKEQ. The gene calls are TRBV4-2 and TRBJ2-3, with TRBD2 matching 13 bases. Sequences were obtained from CD4+ T cells sorted from blood. This clonotype was obtained from a human donor in good health. CDR3 region: CASSQTGTSGAEDTQYF. The CDR3 nucleotides are TGTGCCAGCAGCCAAACTGGGACTAGCGGGGCCGAGGATACGCAGTATTTT.